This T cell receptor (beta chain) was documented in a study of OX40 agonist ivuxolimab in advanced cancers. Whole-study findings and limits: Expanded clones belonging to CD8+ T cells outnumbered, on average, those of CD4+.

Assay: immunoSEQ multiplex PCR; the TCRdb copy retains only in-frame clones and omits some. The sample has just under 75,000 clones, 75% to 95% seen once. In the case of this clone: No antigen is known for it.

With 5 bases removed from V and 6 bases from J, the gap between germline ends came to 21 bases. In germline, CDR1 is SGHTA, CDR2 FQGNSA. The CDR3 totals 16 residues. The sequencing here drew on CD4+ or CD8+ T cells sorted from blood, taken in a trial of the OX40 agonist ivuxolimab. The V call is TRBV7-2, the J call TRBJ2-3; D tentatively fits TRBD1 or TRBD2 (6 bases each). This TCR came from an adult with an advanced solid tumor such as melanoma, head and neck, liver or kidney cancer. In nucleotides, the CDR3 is TGTGCCAGCAGCCGTAAGGGGGGCCCCACGCTGGATACGCAGTATTTT. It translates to CASSRKGGPTLDTQYF.